Shown below are 7 T cell receptor beta chains from a single sample sequenced in a study of shared clonotypes between healthy human individuals. Data came from immunoSEQ multiplex PCR; TCRdb stores just in-frame clones and leaves some out. The sample yields nearly 750,000 clones, around 70% seen once. Sequences were obtained from memory CD4+ T cells sorted from blood. Subset noted: CD45RA-negative fraction. The receptors here all came from a young woman in good health.

The table lists this clone with a count of one. This chain connects TRBV21-1 to TRBJ1-1. TRBV21-1 is labeled a pseudogene. This CDR3 spans 13 amino acids. The CDR3 region is CASSNKGFTEAFF. The CDR3 coding sequence is TGTGCCAGCAGCAATAAAGGGTTTACTGAAGCTTTCTTT.

For this clone: Other nucleotide sequences in the sample specify the same CDR3. This sequence joins TRBV28 and TRBJ2-3, with TRBD2 matching 7 bases. CDR1 and CDR2 (germline): MDHEN, SYDVKM. V dropped 1 base and J dropped 3; count of bases not matched to a gene: 4. This CDR3 has 15 residues. This chain's CDR3 is CASSLSGGGTDTQYF. The DNA for the CDR3 is TGTGCCAGCAGTTTATCTGGGGGAGGGACAGATACGCAGTATTTT.

The chain carries TRBV2 and TRBJ1-1; tentative D call: TRBD1 (6 bases). Deletions cut 2 bases from V and 0 bases from J, with 7 bases between. The germline V gene encodes CDR1 SNHLY and CDR2 FYNNEI. CDR3 length: 14 residues. For the CDR3, the DNA is TGTGCCAGCAGTGAACAGGGGCTGAACACTGAAGCTTTCTTT. Amino acids: CASSEQGLNTEAFF.

The rearrangement links TRBV5-8 to TRBJ1-2, with 9 bases matching TRBD1. CDR3 size: 14 residues. In germline, CDR1 is SGHTS, CDR2 YDEGEE. The J segment lost 7 bases and the V segment lost 4 bases, leaving 8 bases of the junction unmatched. In DNA form, the CDR3 reads TGTGCCAGCAGCGGACCGGGACAGGGTATTGGCTACACCTTC. The encoded protein is CASSGPGQGIGYTF.

The genes are TRBV27 and TRBJ2-1, with TRBD1 matching 9 bases. After removal of 8 bases from V and 9 bases from J, the junction contained 8 bases not matched to a gene. This CDR3 is built from 13 residues. Germline values: CDR1 MNHEY, CDR2 SMNVEV (reference sequence). Here the CDR3 reads CASSRQGVFEQFF. CDR3 DNA: TGTGCCAGCTCGCGACAGGGGGTCTTTGAGCAGTTCTTC.

The chain combines TRBV5-1 with TRBJ1-6; 12 nucleotides agree with TRBD1. Germline-derived CDR1 and CDR2 are SGHRS and YFSETQ. CDR3 length equals 15 residues. V lost 4 bases and J lost 9; bases outside the gene matches: 5. CDR3 in amino acids: CASSAGTGGASPLHF. Here the CDR3 DNA reads TGCGCCAGCAGCGCAGGGACAGGGGGCGCTTCACCCCTCCACTTT.

This clone was observed once. The V and J genes are TRBV5-1 and TRBJ2-3, with D unclear. This CDR3 spans 14 amino acids. Germline-derived CDR1 and CDR2 are SGHRS and YFSETQ. With 6 bases removed from V and 2 bases from J, the gap between germline ends came to 13 bases. In DNA form, the CDR3 reads TGCGCCAGCATGGATAGCCGGGCCACAGATACGCAGTATTTT. This sequence encodes CASMDSRATDTQYF. Full variable domain (rest looked up from reference TRBV5-1 and TRBJ2-3): KAGVTQTPRYLIKTRGQQVTLSCSPISGHRSVSWYQQTPGQGLQFLFEYFSETQRNKGNFPGRFSGRQFSNSRSEMNVSTLELGDSALYLCASMDSRATDTQYFGPGTRLTVL.